The present T cell receptor beta chain was sequenced within a study of cytomegalovirus exposure and HLA in healthy donors. Whole-study findings and limits: Analyses of presence/absence relied on an assumption of roughly uniform sequencing depth across donors. Earlier results showed most TCR beta V segments being productive about 87% or about 30% of the time.

PCR amplification relied on 60 Vbeta primers (plus 13 Jbeta primers). The table came from immunoSEQ multiplex PCR; TCRdb's copy has only in-frame clones and leaves some out. The data hold about 110,000 clones, with approximately 80% observed a single time. On this clone itself: What it binds is unknown.

The sample consisted of PBMCs. The sequence came from a man aged 25-45 years in good health and CMV-seropositive.

For the CDR3, the DNA is TGTGCCAGCAGCCCTGGCGGGAGGGAGCAGTACTTC. Its protein product is CASSPGGREQYF. This chain uses TRBV9 with TRBJ2-7; 8 bases line up with TRBD2. The CDR3 runs 12 residues. Germline trimming cut 4 bases from V and 7 bases from J; bases unmatched to any gene: 4. The germline gives CDR1 SGDLS, CDR2 YYNGEE.